The 27 T cell receptor beta chains in this list originate from one sample, sequenced in a study of cytomegalovirus exposure and HLA in healthy donors. This PCR relied on a set of 60 Vbeta primers and 13 Jbeta primers. The table came from immunoSEQ multiplex PCR; TCRdb's copy has only in-frame clones and leaves some out. The sample gives tens of thousands of clones, approximately 71% of which show up once; 2% to 2.5% is in the top ten. The sequenced sample consisted of PBMCs. The receptors originated from a man in his forties or fifties in good health and CMV-seronegative.

The chain couples TRBV10-3 to TRBJ2-7; 8 bases align to TRBD1. There are 13 residues in the CDR3. Germline trimming cut 6 bases from V and 5 bases from J; bases unmatched to any gene: 6. The germline V gene encodes CDR1 ENHRY and CDR2 SYGVKD. CDR3 bases: TGTGCCATCAGCAGACAGGGGCAGGACGAGCAGTACTTC. It codes for CAISRQGQDEQYF.

The chain links TRBV7-9 to TRBJ1-1; the D gene is possibly TRBD1 (6 bases). V lost 3 bases, J lost 6 bases, and 11 bases lay in between. Germline assignment: CDR1 SEHNR and CDR2 FQNEAQ (reference sequence). The CDR3 totals 13 residues. The CDR3 nucleotides read TGTGCCAGCAGCTTCTACGACAGGTCTGAAGCTTTCTTT. Amino acids: CASSFYDRSEAFF.

The rearrangement uses TRBV6-4 and TRBJ2-3; 7 nucleotides agree with TRBD1. Germline lookup yields CDR1 MRHNA and CDR2 SNTAGT. CDR3 length: 14 residues. Trimming at V came to 2 bases and at J to 2 bases, leaving 1 base not matched to a gene. CDR3 DNA sequence: TGTGCCAGCAGTGACGGGACAGACACAGATACGCAGTATTTT. This gives the protein CASSDGTDTDTQYF.

The V and J genes are TRBV2 and TRBJ2-7; possibly TRBD1 for D (6 bases). Germline loops: CDR1 SNHLY, CDR2 FYNNEI. The V end was cut by 6 bases, the J end by 4 bases, with 16 bases between. The CDR3 runs 14 residues. For the CDR3, the DNA is TGTGCCAGCAGGGAACAGGGATTTGGTTACGAGCAGTACTTC. This encodes CASREQGFGYEQYF. Full variable domain (outside the CDR3, taken from reference TRBV2 and TRBJ2-7): EPEVTQTPSHQVTQMGQEVILRCVPISNHLYFYWYRQILGQKVEFLVSFYNNEISEKSEIFDDQFSVERPDGSNFTLKIRSTKLEDSAMYFCASREQGFGYEQYFGPGTRLTVT.

In this sample, this clone turned up once. The chain links TRBV19 to TRBJ1-2, with TRBD1 matching over 9 bases. There are 16 residues in the CDR3. Germline V lookup: CDR1 LNHDA, CDR2 SQIVND (reference sequence). J lost 1 base, V lost 5 bases, and 8 bases had no gene match. In DNA, the CDR3 is TGTGCCAGTAGTTGGGACAGGGACGTCTATAACTATGGCTACACCTTC. It encodes CASSWDRDVYNYGYTF.

The chain recombines TRBV18 with TRBJ2-7; 9 nucleotides line up with TRBD1. The V segment lost 1 base and the J segment 6 bases; nucleotides outside the gene matches: 10. CDR1 KGHSH and CDR2 LQKENI come from the germline V gene. CDR3 length: 16 amino acids. CDR3 coding DNA: TGTGCCAGCTCACCACTGTTACAGGGGGCAAACTTCGAGCAGTACTTC. It encodes CASSPLLQGANFEQYF. The full variable domain, in which reference TRBV18 and TRBJ2-7 provide the parts outside the CDR3, is NAGVMQNPRHLVRRRGQEARLRCSPMKGHSHVYWYRQLPEEGLKFMVYLQKENIIDESGMPKERFSAEFPKEGPSILRIQQVVRGDSAAYFCASSPLLQGANFEQYFGPGTRLTVT.

This rearrangement joins TRBV6-5 to TRBJ2-1, with TRBD2 identical over 9 bases. The CDR3 runs to 16 residues. Germline values: CDR1 MNHEY, CDR2 SVGAGI. The V gene end was trimmed by 4 bases and the J gene end by 8 bases; junction bases not matched to a gene: 12. The CDR3 DNA reads as TGTGCCAGCAGTTCCTCTTTACGAGGCGGGAGGGATGAGCAGTTCTTC. It yields the protein CASSSSLRGGRDEQFF.

The genes are TRBV29-1 and TRBJ1-2, with 8 bases that match TRBD1. The CDR3 loop spans 12 amino acids. Germline V gives CDR1 SQVTM, CDR2 ANQGSEA. V was clipped by 7 bases and J by 8 bases; unmatched bases: 9. In DNA form, the CDR3 reads TGCAGCGCTGAGCAGGGGGCTGGAGGCTACACCTTC. This translates into CSAEQGAGGYTF.

J is TRBJ1-5 and V is TRBV5-8, with 10 positions matching TRBD1. The V and J ends lost 4 bases and 6 bases, in that order; junction bases with no gene match: 4. CDR3 size: 14 residues. Germline V gene data show CDR1 as SGHTS and CDR2 as YDEGEE. CDR3 in amino acids: CASSTGQGGQPQHF. The CDR3 nucleotides are TGTGCCAGCAGCACCGGACAGGGGGGTCAGCCCCAGCATTTT.

The J gene is TRBJ1-1, the V gene TRBV29-1, with D hard to call. Per germline, CDR1 SQVTM and CDR2 ANQGSEA. The V and J ends lost 7 bases and 4 bases respectively, with 7 bases between them. The CDR3 contains 10 residues. The CDR3 sequence: CSASSTEAFF. For the CDR3, the DNA is TGCAGCGCCAGTTCCACTGAAGCTTTCTTT. The entire variable domain, with the rest obtained from reference TRBV29-1 and TRBJ1-1, is as follows: SAVISQKPSRDICQRGTSLTIQCQVDSQVTMMFWYRQQPGQSLTLIATANQGSEATYESGFVIDKFPISRPNLTFSTLTVSNMSPEDSSIYLCSASSTEAFFGQGTRLTVV.

The rearrangement links TRBV5-1 to TRBJ2-7; 9 bases align to TRBD2. The CDR3 is made up of 15 amino acids. V was pared by 0 bases and J by 5 bases, with 6 bases of the junction left unmatched. Germline assignment: CDR1 SGHRS and CDR2 YFSETQ. This CDR3 is CASSLGAGGHHEQYF. CDR3 bases: TGCGCCAGCAGCTTGGGGGCGGGGGGGCACCACGAGCAGTACTTC. Full variable domain (outside the CDR3, taken from reference TRBV5-1 and TRBJ2-7): KAGVTQTPRYLIKTRGQQVTLSCSPISGHRSVSWYQQTPGQGLQFLFEYFSETQRNKGNFPGRFSGRQFSNSRSEMNVSTLELGDSALYLCASSLGAGGHHEQYFGPGTRLTVT.

This chain uses TRBV6-1 with TRBJ1-2; no firm D call. The germline CDR1 and CDR2 sequences are MNHNS and SASEGT. The CDR3 has 10 amino acids. V shed 4 bases and J shed 7 bases, with 4 bases lying between them. CDR3 nucleotide sequence: TGTGCCAGCAGTGTAATTGGCTACACCTTC. Encoded protein: CASSVIGYTF.

J is TRBJ2-1 and V is TRBV5-1; 11 bases line up with TRBD2. The CDR3 spans 16 residues. Trimming cost V 4 bases and J 6 bases; bases outside gene matches: 9. Germline V gene sequence: CDR1 SGHRS, CDR2 YFSETQ. The CDR3 reads CASSPLSGGALNEQFF. The CDR3, as DNA: TGCGCCAGCAGCCCTCTTAGCGGGGGGGCCCTCAATGAGCAGTTCTTC.

This chain uses TRBV4-2 with TRBJ1-1, with D possibly TRBD1 on 5 matching bases. The length of the CDR3 is 16 residues. Trimming shortened V by 0 bases and J by 3 bases, and 14 bases separated the two germline ends. CDR1 LGHNA and CDR2 YNFKEQ come from the germline V gene. CDR3 nucleotides: TGTGCCAGCAGCCAAGATCGAGGCCAGGGTTACACTGAAGCTTTCTTT. It specifies CASSQDRGQGYTEAFF.

The rearrangement uses TRBV2 and TRBJ1-2; TRBD1 might be the D (6 bases). CDR3 length: 13 amino acids. CDR1 and CDR2 (germline): SNHLY, FYNNEI. The V and J ends lost 7 bases and 4 bases respectively, with 13 bases between them. CDR3 nucleotide sequence: TGTGCCAGCACCCGACAGGCCCCCTATGGCTACACCTTC. Its protein is CASTRQAPYGYTF.

The V gene is TRBV30, the J gene TRBJ2-1, with 8 bases identical to TRBD1. Unmatched junction bases numbered 8, after V lost 5 bases and J lost 5 bases. The CDR3 totals 14 residues. Germline-derived CDR1 and CDR2 are GTSNPN and SVGIG (reference sequence). The CDR3 sequence: CAWVRTGINNEQFF. The DNA of the CDR3 is TGTGCCTGGGTTAGGACAGGGATTAACAATGAGCAGTTCTTC.

This clone turned up a few times. The J gene is TRBJ1-6, the V gene TRBV10-1; TRBD1 agrees at 8 bases. This CDR3 comprises 12 residues. Germline lookup yields CDR1 WNHNN and CDR2 SYGVQD (reference sequence). V dropped 10 bases and J dropped 7; count of bases not matched to a gene: 3. This CDR3 reads CATGQGNSPLHF. CDR3 DNA: TGCGCCACTGGACAGGGCAATTCACCCCTCCACTTT.

This clone was seen a few times. The rearrangement uses TRBV5-1 and TRBJ1-3; 7 bases are shared with TRBD1. The CDR3 contains 17 residues. Per germline, CDR1 SGHRS and CDR2 YFSETQ. V gave up 4 bases and J gave up 0 bases; unmatched junction bases: 10. The chain's CDR3 is CASSPRTGDSSGNTIYF. CDR3 bases: TGCGCCAGCAGCCCGAGAACCGGGGACAGCTCTGGAAACACCATATATTTT.

The chain carries TRBV6-5 and TRBJ1-6, with 7 bases that match TRBD1. The germline gives CDR1 MNHEY, CDR2 SVGAGI. CDR3 size: 12 residues. CDR3 in amino acids: CATQGVDSPLHF. The CDR3 nucleotides are TGTGCGACTCAGGGGGTTGATTCACCCCTCCACTTT.

CDR3 region: CASSQEGARLRPSHEQYF. The CDR3 nucleotides read TGTGCCAGCAGCCAAGAAGGGGCCAGACTGCGCCCATCCCACGAGCAGTACTTC. V usage is TRBV14 and J usage is TRBJ2-7, with D tentatively TRBD1 (5 bases). Looked up from germline, CDR1 is SGHDN and CDR2 is FVKESK. Trimming cost V 0 bases and J 5 bases, with 23 bases left between them. This CDR3 is built from 18 residues.

V and J are TRBV28 and TRBJ1-5, with 10 bases aligning to TRBD1. The CDR3 runs to 11 residues. CDR1 is MDHEN, CDR2 SYDVKM, per germline. With 6 bases clipped from V and 15 bases from J, the junction kept 5 bases outside the gene matches. The CDR3 protein is CASSATGGLHF. The CDR3 DNA is TGTGCCAGCAGCGCGACAGGGGGCTTGCATTTT.

This clone was detected once. CDR3 loop: CASSQSRDEAFF. CDR3 bases: TGTGCCAGCAGCCAATCGCGCGATGAAGCTTTCTTT. The rearrangement uses TRBV16 and TRBJ1-1; D is ambiguous. The CDR3 totals 12 residues. Trimming cost V 0 bases and J 7 bases, with 6 bases left between them. Germline V CDR1 and CDR2: KGHSY, FQNENV.

The V call is TRBV4-1, the J call TRBJ2-7; 7 bases fit TRBD1. The CDR3 has 13 residues. Germline CDR1 MGHRA, CDR2 YSYEKL. Losses at the gene ends were 2 bases for V and 7 bases for J; bases not matched to a gene: 5. CDR3 coding DNA: TGCGCCAGCAGCCAACCCACAGGGGAAGAGCAGTACTTC. It specifies CASSQPTGEEQYF.

This sequence joins TRBV7-9 and TRBJ1-1; 9 bases agree with TRBD1. V lost 2 bases and J lost 6; bases outside the gene matches: 4. Germline V gene lookup returns CDR1 SEHNR and CDR2 FQNEAQ (reference sequence). The CDR3 runs 14 residues. This CDR3 is CASSLIQGAPEAFF. Here the CDR3 DNA reads TGTGCCAGCAGCTTAATACAGGGGGCCCCTGAAGCTTTCTTT.

The chain carries TRBV28 and TRBJ1-2; a possible D gene is TRBD1 (5 bases). The CDR3 runs to 14 residues. V was clipped by 0 bases and J by 8 bases, with 13 bases between them. Germline V gives CDR1 MDHEN, CDR2 SYDVKM. CDR3 DNA: TGTGCCAGCAGTTTATGGTCTGACAGTGGGGGCTACACCTTC. The encoded protein is CASSLWSDSGGYTF.

This clone was seen only a few times. The CDR3 region is CAITDRALGYTF. The CDR3 DNA reads as TGTGCCATCACGGACAGAGCTTTAGGCTACACCTTC. The chain recombines TRBV28 with TRBJ1-2; maybe TRBD1 (6 bases). Germline-derived CDR1 and CDR2 are MDHEN and SYDVKM. CDR3 length equals 12 residues. Trimming removed 10 bases at V and 8 bases at J, with 17 bases between.

The V and J genes are TRBV5-4 and TRBJ2-6, with 9 bases aligning to TRBD1. The CDR3 is 16 residues long. Germline-derived CDR1 and CDR2 are SGHNT and YYREEE (reference sequence). Unmatched junction bases numbered 6, after V lost 5 bases and J lost 3 bases. The CDR3 sequence: CASRGQGLVGANVLTF. The CDR3, as DNA: TGTGCCAGCAGGGGACAGGGATTGGTTGGGGCCAACGTCCTGACTTTC.